This TCR beta chain was recovered during a study of shared clonotypes between healthy human individuals. Produced via immunoSEQ multiplex PCR; TCRdb's table is partial and in-frame only. In the table there are around 500,000 clones, 79% of which are singletons. This CDR3 is built from 14 residues. Germline V gives CDR1 MNHEY, CDR2 SMNVEV (reference sequence). With 4 bases clipped from V and 7 bases from J, the junction kept 10 bases outside the gene matches. Sequenced sample: PBMCs. V usage is TRBV27 and J usage is TRBJ2-7; 7 positions match TRBD2. This clonotype originated in a woman aged 40-49 years in good health. Some clones in this sample may be carry-over from other donors' samples. DNA for the CDR3: TGTGCCAGCAGTTACTTGGCGGGAGTGGGTGAGCAGTACTTC. Translating gives CASSYLAGVGEQYF.